These 28 T cell receptor beta chains were all obtained from the same sample, sequenced in a study of CD8+CD57+ T cells in acquired aplastic anemia. Genomic DNA served as template for TCR beta VDJ and CDR3 profiling. One entry per CDR3 protein, called by TCRdb with MiXCR from the reads. In the table there are roughly 150,000 distinct CDR3 sequences, approximately 40% of which are singletons. Specimen: sorted CD4+, CD8+, or CD8+CD57+ T cells (not recorded which) from PBMCs. The origin of the receptors is a human donor in good health.

This clonotype was found once. The chain recombines TRBV7-6 with TRBJ2-1; TRBD2 matches 10 bases. The J segment lost 9 bases and the V segment lost 1 base, leaving 6 bases of the junction unmatched. CDR1 and CDR2 (germline): SGHVS, FNYEAQ. This CDR3 spans 15 amino acids. CDR3 coding DNA: TGTGCCAGCAGCTTAGAAAGCGGGAGGGCTGGTGAGCAGTTCTTC. This translates into CASSLESGRAGEQFF.

This clonotype has at least ten counts. V usage is TRBV20-1 and J usage is TRBJ2-7; the match to TRBD2 covers 9 bases. The CDR3 consists of 16 residues. J lost 3 bases, V lost 2 bases, and 11 bases had no gene match. Germline CDR1 is DFQATT and CDR2 is SNEGSKA (reference sequence). The CDR3 DNA reads TGCAGTGCTAGACCCGCAGGAGGTAGCGGGAGCTACGAGCAGTACTTC. It yields the protein CSARPAGGSGSYEQYF.

This chain joins TRBV11-2 and TRBJ2-2, with 10 bases fitting TRBD1. CDR1 is SGHAT, CDR2 FQNNGV, per germline. Trimming at V came to 5 bases and at J to 6 bases, leaving 9 bases not matched to a gene. This CDR3 is 16 amino acids long. The CDR3 sequence is CASSARQGAVAGELFF. DNA of the CDR3: TGTGCCAGCAGCGCCCGACAGGGGGCAGTTGCCGGGGAGCTGTTTTTT.

V usage is TRBV6-1 and J usage is TRBJ2-7, with D unresolved. The CDR3 spans 13 residues. CDR1 is MNHNS and CDR2 is SASEGT in the germline V gene. Trimming stripped 0 bases from V and 7 bases from J, with 10 bases between. The CDR3 spells CASSEAQEKEQYV. The CDR3 DNA reads TGTGCCAGCAGTGAAGCGCAAGAGAAGGAGCAGTACGTC.

The chain is built from TRBV6-2 or TRBV6-3 and TRBJ1-1, with D unclear. With 3 bases removed from V and 6 bases from J, the gap between germline ends came to 11 bases. CDR3 length equals 13 residues. CDR1 is MNHEY, CDR2 SVGEGT, per germline. The CDR3 is CASSYRMSAEAFF. Here the CDR3 DNA reads TGTGCCAGCAGTTATCGGATGTCAGCTGAAGCTTTCTTT.

A note on this clonotype: One end of the junction fails to match germline, which may point to a read error. The chain links TRBV7-3 to TRBJ2-1; D is unresolved. The CDR3 is 14 amino acids. In germline, CDR1 is SGHTA, CDR2 FQGTGA. The CDR3 sequence: CASGFRLPSNEQFF. The CDR3 DNA reads as TGTGCCAGCGGCTTCAGGCTTCCCTCCAATGAGCAGTTCTTC.

This clonotype was seen more than once but under ten times. This chain links TRBV20-1 with TRBJ2-2; D ambiguous. The CDR3 extends over 17 amino acids. The V end was cut by 0 bases, the J end by 1 base, with 15 bases between. Germline V gene sequence: CDR1 DFQATT, CDR2 SNEGSKA (reference sequence). CDR3 DNA sequence: TGCAGTGCTAGAGATCCGAGTAGGAGCCTGAACACCGGGGAGCTGTTTTTT. It is translated as CSARDPSRSLNTGELFF.

This chain uses TRBV27 with TRBJ1-4, with D unresolved. V was shortened by 5 bases and J by 2 bases, with 6 bases between the two germline ends. The CDR3 length is 13 residues. Looked up from germline, CDR1 is MNHEY and CDR2 is SMNVEV (reference sequence). CDR3 DNA sequence: TGTGCCAGCAGTCCCCGCACTAATGAAAAACTGTTTTTT. Residues: CASSPRTNEKLFF.

The chain has TRBV20-1 and TRBJ1-3; 7 nucleotides match TRBD1. Germline CDR1 and CDR2: DFQATT and SNEGSKA (reference sequence). This CDR3 spans 14 amino acids. J was trimmed by 2 bases and V by 6 bases; bases with no gene match: 7. This chain's CDR3 is CSASDRVAGNTIYF. In DNA form, the CDR3 reads TGCAGTGCATCAGACAGGGTGGCTGGAAACACCATATATTTT.

In this sample, this clonotype turned up many times. The gene calls are TRBV5-8 and TRBJ2-1; 11 bases match TRBD2. The germline V gene has CDR1 SGHTS and CDR2 YDEGEE. The V and J ends lost 3 bases and 6 bases, in that order; junction bases with no gene match: 5. This CDR3 is built from 15 residues. The CDR3 reads CASSSGLAVGNEQFF. The CDR3 DNA is TGTGCCAGCAGCTCGGGACTAGCGGTGGGCAATGAGCAGTTCTTC. The whole variable domain, remainder taken from reference TRBV5-8 and TRBJ2-1, is EAGVTQSPTHLIKTRGQQATLRCSPISGHTSVYWYQQALGLGLQFLLWYDEGEERNRGNFPPRFSGRQFPNYSSELNVNALELEDSALYLCASSSGLAVGNEQFFGPGTRLTVL.

This clonotype is medium-sized (0.01 to 0.1%) by share. The chain couples TRBV10-3 to TRBJ1-1; 8 nucleotides line up with TRBD1. Germline CDR1 ENHRY, CDR2 SYGVKD. V shed 0 bases and J 4 bases; nucleotides not matched to a gene: 4. CDR3 length: 15 amino acids. The CDR3 coding sequence is TGTGCCATCAGTGAGTCGGACAGGGTGGCCACTGAAGCTTTCTTT. Amino acid sequence: CAISESDRVATEAFF.

The J gene is TRBJ2-1, the V gene TRBV20-1; the D is unclear. Per germline, CDR1 DFQATT and CDR2 SNEGSKA (reference sequence). V lost 0 bases and J 1 base, leaving 10 bases between the germline ends. The CDR3 runs to 15 residues. CDR3 sequence reads: CSAREGRRSYNEQFF. The CDR3 nucleotides read TGCAGTGCTAGAGAGGGCAGGCGATCCTACAATGAGCAGTTCTTC.

The chain joins TRBV2 to TRBJ2-3; D gene unclear. This CDR3 is built from 16 residues. Germline CDR1 reads SNHLY; CDR2 reads FYNNEI. V was pared by 4 bases and J by 2 bases, with 16 bases between. CDR3 in amino acids: CASSAHQYIPTDTQYF. The CDR3 coding sequence is TGTGCCAGCAGTGCACACCAATACATTCCCACAGATACGCAGTATTTT.

This clonotype has a count of ten or more. The CDR3 nucleotides are TGTGCCAGCAGTTCCCCGGACCCGAAGGTCACTGAAGCTTTCTTT. It specifies CASSSPDPKVTEAFF. J is TRBJ1-1 and V is TRBV6-5, with D unclear. CDR3 length: 15 amino acids. CDR1 is MNHEY, CDR2 SVGAGI, per germline. The germline V and J ends were trimmed by 4 bases and 4 bases, with 16 bases remaining between them.

As for this clonotype: Possible read error: a much larger clone is one base away. The CDR3 protein is CASSVRSNQPQHF. In nucleotides, the CDR3 is TGTGCCAGCAGTGTCCGTAGCAATCAGCCCCAGCATTTT. The chain couples TRBV2 to TRBJ1-5; D call uncertain. Trimming removed 4 bases from V and 0 bases from J, with 4 bases in between. CDR1 is SNHLY and CDR2 is FYNNEI in the germline V gene. The CDR3 covers 13 residues.

This clonotype appeared a few times. V and J are TRBV29-1 and TRBJ2-1, with no clear D. V lost 3 bases and J lost 5, with 5 bases in between. This CDR3 has 11 residues. CDR1 and CDR2 (germline): SQVTM, ANQGSEA. The CDR3 DNA follows: TGCAGCGTTGAGTCAAACAATGAGCAGTTCTTC. It codes for CSVESNNEQFF.

Many counts were recorded for this clonotype. The genes are TRBV24-1 and TRBJ2-7; TRBD1 agrees at 7 bases. The CDR3 contains 14 residues. Germline V lookup: CDR1 KGHDR, CDR2 SFDVKD. V was clipped by 7 bases and J by 3 bases; unmatched bases: 8. CDR3 DNA sequence: TGTGCCACCAGCGCGACAGGGAGTAACTACGAGCAGTACTTC. Translating gives CATSATGSNYEQYF.

This clonotype has a handful of counts. J is TRBJ1-1 and V is TRBV7-2, with D possibly TRBD1 on 5 matching bases. Germline CDR1 SGHTA, CDR2 FQGNSA. The CDR3 spans 13 residues. The V end lost 4 bases, the J end lost 2 bases, and 8 bases lay between the germline ends. CDR3 coding DNA: TGTGCCAGCAGCTCACAGGTTAACACTGAAGCTTTCTTT. It codes for CASSSQVNTEAFF. The full variable domain, completed using reference TRBV7-2 and TRBJ1-1, is GAGVSQSPSNKVTEKGKDVELRCDPISGHTALYWYRQSLGQGLEFLIYFQGNSAPDKSGLPSDRFSAERTGGSVSTLTIQRTQQEDSAVYLCASSSQVNTEAFFGQGTRLTVV.

The chain combines TRBV10-3 with TRBJ1-5; D uncertain. V was shortened by 3 bases and J by 2 bases, with 14 bases between the two germline ends. The CDR3 extends over 16 amino acids. CDR1 and CDR2 (germline): ENHRY, SYGVKD. Here the CDR3 DNA reads TGTGCCATCAGTGATTTAGGCCCACAACGCAATCAGCCCCAGCATTTT. Protein sequence: CAISDLGPQRNQPQHF.

The CDR3 DNA reads TGTGCCATCAGTGAGTCGACTGTGGGACAGGGTGCCTACGAGCAGTACTTC. Encoded protein: CAISESTVGQGAYEQYF. This rearrangement joins TRBV10-3 to TRBJ2-7; 9 bases agree with TRBD1. The CDR3 spans 17 residues. Trimming at V came to 0 bases and at J to 2 bases, leaving 8 bases not matched to a gene. Germline CDR1 is ENHRY and CDR2 is SYGVKD.

The V call is TRBV11-1, the J call TRBJ2-3; 8 bases map to TRBD2. The CDR3 runs to 16 residues. CDR1 SGHAT and CDR2 FQDESV come from the germline V gene (reference sequence). V shed 1 base and J 5 bases; nucleotides not matched to a gene: 8. The CDR3 sequence is CASSLDGGAGVDTQYF. The CDR3 DNA is TGTGCCAGCAGCTTAGACGGGGGGGCCGGTGTAGATACGCAGTATTTT.

The rearrangement uses TRBV5-1 and TRBJ2-1; 7 bases align to TRBD1. The CDR3 covers 13 residues. CDR1 and CDR2 (germline): SGHRS, YFSETQ. Trimming removed 4 bases from V and 5 bases from J; junction bases left unmatched: 3. The DNA of the CDR3 is TGCGCCAGCAGCCCGGGGACAGACAATGAGCAGTTCTTC. Its translation: CASSPGTDNEQFF. The whole variable domain, filled in from reference TRBV5-1 and TRBJ2-1, reads KAGVTQTPRYLIKTRGQQVTLSCSPISGHRSVSWYQQTPGQGLQFLFEYFSETQRNKGNFPGRFSGRQFSNSRSEMNVSTLELGDSALYLCASSPGTDNEQFFGPGTRLTVL.

This clonotype occurred many times. The J gene is TRBJ2-7, the V gene TRBV6-1, with 7 bases matching TRBD2. V gave up 8 bases and J gave up 4 bases; unmatched junction bases: 8. Germline V CDR1 and CDR2: MNHNS, SASEGT. This CDR3 spans 13 amino acids. Here the CDR3 DNA reads TGTGCCAGCTCCCTGGGGAGGGAGTACGAGCAGTACTTC. Translated: CASSLGREYEQYF.

This chain joins TRBV25-1 and TRBJ2-7, with D maybe TRBD1 (6 bases). With 5 bases removed from V and 7 bases from J, the gap between germline ends came to 18 bases. CDR1 and CDR2 from the germline V gene are MGHDK and SYGVNS. The CDR3 has 14 amino acids. The CDR3 here is CASSHERTVNEQYF. Here the CDR3 DNA reads TGTGCCAGCAGTCACGAACGGACAGTGAATGAGCAGTACTTC.

This clonotype was picked up many times. V is TRBV12-3 or TRBV12-4 and J is TRBJ2-4; D unresolved. There are 13 residues in the CDR3. Trimming pared 2 bases from V and 5 bases from J, leaving 7 bases between. The CDR3 DNA sequence: TGTGCCAGCAGTTTATCAATGCAAAACATTCAGTACTTC. Translated: CASSLSMQNIQYF.

The rearrangement uses TRBV7-6 and TRBJ2-5, with TRBD1 matching 9 bases. Germline V gene lookup returns CDR1 SGHVS and CDR2 FNYEAQ. This CDR3 contains 16 residues. J was trimmed by 5 bases and V by 5 bases; bases with no gene match: 12. This CDR3 reads CASSQGTGRGPETQYF. The DNA for the CDR3 is TGTGCCAGCAGCCAAGGGACAGGGAGAGGGCCTGAGACCCAGTACTTC.

Worth noting for this clonotype: With a much larger clone just one base away, this may be a read error. This sequence joins TRBV11-2 and TRBJ2-7; 8 bases are shared with TRBD1. CDR3 length: 13 residues. The germline V gene encodes CDR1 SGHAT and CDR2 FQNNGV. J lost 7 bases, V lost 5 bases, and 7 bases had no gene match. CDR3 coding DNA: TGTGCCAGCAGCGGGACAGGCCTTCCTGAGCAGTACTTC. As protein: CASSGTGLPEQYF.

This clonotype was seen repeatedly, ten times or more. V gene TRBV7-2 combines with J gene TRBJ2-7; 8 nucleotides align to TRBD2. Germline-derived CDR1 and CDR2 are SGHTA and FQGNSA. The CDR3 runs 14 residues. V was pared by 4 bases and J by 4 bases, with 6 bases of the junction left unmatched. CDR3 DNA: TGTGCCAGCAGCTCCCCGCGACTAGCGTACGAGCAGTACTTC. Translated, it gives CASSSPRLAYEQYF. Looking up the rest from reference TRBV7-2 and TRBJ2-7 gives the full variable domain: GAGVSQSPSNKVTEKGKDVELRCDPISGHTALYWYRQSLGQGLEFLIYFQGNSAPDKSGLPSDRFSAERTGGSVSTLTIQRTQQEDSAVYLCASSSPRLAYEQYFGPGTRLTVT.